These 3 T cell receptor beta chains were all obtained from the same sample, sequenced in a study of blood T cell repertoires in COVID-19. Sequencing was performed with immunoSEQ multiplex PCR; in TCRdb, only in-frame clones are kept and a portion is missing. This table has approximately 250,000 clones, 65% to 85% appearing once. Specimen: peripheral blood. Receptors were obtained from a woman aged 40 to 49 who had recovered from COVID-19.

The chain links TRBV2 to TRBJ2-7; 8 nucleotides line up with TRBD1. Germline V lookup: CDR1 SNHLY, CDR2 FYNNEI. Losses at the gene ends were 6 bases for V and 7 bases for J; bases not matched to a gene: 11. CDR3 size: 14 residues. The CDR3 region has the DNA TGTGCCAGCAGGTCCGGGACAGGTTTTTTTGAGCAGTACTTC. It translates to CASRSGTGFFEQYF.

This sequence joins TRBV5-5 and TRBJ2-1; D gene uncertain. The CDR3 loop spans 13 amino acids. V lost 5 bases and J 7 bases, leaving 13 bases between the germline ends. Looked up from germline, CDR1 is SGHKS and CDR2 is YYEKEE (reference sequence). The CDR3 reads CASRLEQTNEQFF. The CDR3 DNA sequence: TGTGCCAGCAGGCTCGAACAGACAAATGAGCAGTTCTTC.

The CDR3 DNA reads TGTGCCAGCAGTTTGTTAACAGGAGGCTACACCTTC. Translation gives CASSLLTGGYTF. The chain combines TRBV28 with TRBJ1-2; D possibly corresponds to TRBD1 (5 bases). CDR1 is MDHEN and CDR2 is SYDVKM in the germline V gene. The CDR3 is 12 amino acids. V was trimmed by 3 bases and J by 8 bases, leaving 10 bases between them.